The sequence of this T cell receptor beta chain was determined in a study of cytomegalovirus exposure and HLA in healthy donors. Healthy bone marrow donors supplied every sample. This clone has only a few counts. Primers: 60 Vbeta forward and 13 Jbeta reverse. TCRdb keeps only in-frame clones here, not all; method: immunoSEQ multiplex PCR. The sample lists 90,000 to 150,000 clones; just over 15% were seen once. CDR1 and CDR2 (germline): SQVTM, ANQGSEA. V was cut by 1 base and J by 6 bases, with 10 bases left in between. The CDR3 is 13 amino acids. Source material: PBMCs. The chain is built from TRBV29-1 and TRBJ2-1, with D perhaps matching TRBD1 (5 bases). The TCR comes from a woman under 30 in good health and CMV-seronegative. CDR3 sequence (DNA): TGCAGCGTTGAAGGCAGGGTCGGCAATGAGCAGTTCTTC. It is translated as CSVEGRVGNEQFF.